Here is one T cell receptor (beta chain) with its context. The data are from a study of blood T cell repertoires in COVID-19. On the study more broadly: The samples span acute and convalescent COVID-19 from the United States, Italy and Spain. T cells, B-cell-depleted T cells, or PBMCs provided the cDNA or gDNA that served as material.

The CDR3 sequence is 16 residues long. The J segment lost 6 bases and the V segment lost 8 bases, leaving 10 bases of the junction unmatched. Germline CDR1 SGHTA, CDR2 FQGNSA. Sequenced by immunoSEQ multiplex PCR; TCRdb stores in-frame clones only, minus some. This sample has more than 150,000 clones, with around 83% found just once. The genes are TRBV7-2 and TRBJ2-3; 14 bases align to TRBD2. The source material was peripheral blood. The receptor's source is a woman aged 45-59 years with acute or convalescent COVID-19. The CDR3, as DNA: TGTGCCAGCCGCCCCGGACTAGCGGGGGGTCTGGATACGCAGTATTTT. It is translated as CASRPGLAGGLDTQYF.